The clone carrying this TCR beta chain was counted a single time. Antigen: not known. Subsequent to a culture period of about nine days, CD4+ T cells were isolated. This record comes from a study of vaccination effects on CD4 cells after COVID-19. The germline V gene encodes CDR1 LNHNV and CDR2 YYDKDF (reference sequence). The CDR3 contains 16 residues. Trimming took 1 base from V and 3 from J; bases not matched to a gene: 6. Profiling relied on immunoSEQ multiplex PCR, and the TCRdb table lists in-frame clones only, not all of them. The top ten clones hold around 2.9% of a sample with around 56,000 clones, 70% to 80% of them seen once.

This specimen was CD4+ T cells from PBMCs cultured without peptide, taken before COVID-19 vaccination. The chain has TRBV15 and TRBJ2-3; 8 bases map to TRBD2. The receptor was derived from a human donor who received a COVID-19 vaccine. CDR3 amino acids: CATSRGSSGGTDTQYF. The CDR3 DNA reads TGTGCCACCAGCAGAGGTTCCAGCGGGGGAACAGATACGCAGTATTTT. Variable domain in full (rest from reference TRBV15 and TRBJ2-3): DAMVIQNPRYQVTQFGKPVTLSCSQTLNHNVMYWYQQKSSQAPKLLFHYYDKDFNNEADTPDNFQSRRPNTSFCFLDIRSPGLGDTAMYLCATSRGSSGGTDTQYFGPGTRLTVL.